This TCR beta chain is drawn from a study of long-term antiretroviral therapy in people with HIV. Version v3.0 of the immunoSEQ assay ran at survey level. Assay used: immunoSEQ multiplex PCR; TCRdb lists only in-frame clones, some missing. The sample yields 20,000 or so clones, approximately 80% seen once. All participants with HIV were treated in the United States. CDR1 and CDR2 (germline): KGHSH, LQKENI. The trim removed 8 bases at V and 2 bases at J, leaving 7 bases unmatched. The CDR3 is 14 amino acids. The sequence derives from a man aged 40-49 years with HIV. The sequencing used unsorted PBMCs, collected 0.1 years before starting antiretroviral therapy. The chain employs TRBV18 and TRBJ2-7; TRBD1 matches at 9 bases. In DNA form, the CDR3 reads TGTGCCAGCGGGACGGACAGGGGCACCTACGAGCAGTACTTC. Translating it yields CASGTDRGTYEQYF.